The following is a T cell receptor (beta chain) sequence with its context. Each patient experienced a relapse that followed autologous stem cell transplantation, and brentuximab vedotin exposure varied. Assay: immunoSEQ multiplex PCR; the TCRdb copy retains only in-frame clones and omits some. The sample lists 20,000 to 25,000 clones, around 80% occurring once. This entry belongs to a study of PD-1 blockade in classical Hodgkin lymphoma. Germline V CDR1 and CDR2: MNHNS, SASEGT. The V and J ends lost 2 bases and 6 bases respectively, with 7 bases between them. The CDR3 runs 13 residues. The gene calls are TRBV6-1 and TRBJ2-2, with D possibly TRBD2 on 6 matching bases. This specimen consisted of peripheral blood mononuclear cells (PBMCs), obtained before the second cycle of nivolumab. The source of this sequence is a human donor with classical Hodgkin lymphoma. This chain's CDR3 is CASSERRAGELFF. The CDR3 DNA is TGTGCCAGCAGTGAAAGGAGGGCCGGGGAGCTGTTTTTT.